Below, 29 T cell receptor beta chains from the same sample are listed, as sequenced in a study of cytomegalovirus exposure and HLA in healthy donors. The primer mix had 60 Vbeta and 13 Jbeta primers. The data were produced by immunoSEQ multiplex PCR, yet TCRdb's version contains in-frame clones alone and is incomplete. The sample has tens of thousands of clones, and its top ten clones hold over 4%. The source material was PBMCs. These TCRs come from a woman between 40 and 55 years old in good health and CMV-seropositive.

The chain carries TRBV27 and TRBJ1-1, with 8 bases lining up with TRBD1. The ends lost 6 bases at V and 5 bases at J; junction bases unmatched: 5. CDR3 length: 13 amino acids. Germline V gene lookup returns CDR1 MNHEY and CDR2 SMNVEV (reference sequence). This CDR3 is CASSPTGGTEAFF. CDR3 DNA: TGTGCCAGCAGCCCAACAGGGGGTACTGAAGCTTTCTTT.

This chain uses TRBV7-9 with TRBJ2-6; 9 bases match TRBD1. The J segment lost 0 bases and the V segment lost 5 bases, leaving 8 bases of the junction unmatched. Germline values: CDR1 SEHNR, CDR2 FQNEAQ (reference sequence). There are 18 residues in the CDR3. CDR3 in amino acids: CASSGAGTGPSGANVLTF. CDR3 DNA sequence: TGTGCCAGCAGCGGCGCCGGGACAGGGCCCTCTGGGGCCAACGTCCTGACTTTC.

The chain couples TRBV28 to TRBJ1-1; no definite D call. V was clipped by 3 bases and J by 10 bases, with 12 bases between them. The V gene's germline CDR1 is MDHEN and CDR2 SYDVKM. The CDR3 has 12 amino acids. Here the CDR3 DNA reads TGTGCCAGCAGTTTCGGGGTTGGGTCAGCTTTCTTT. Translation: CASSFGVGSAFF.

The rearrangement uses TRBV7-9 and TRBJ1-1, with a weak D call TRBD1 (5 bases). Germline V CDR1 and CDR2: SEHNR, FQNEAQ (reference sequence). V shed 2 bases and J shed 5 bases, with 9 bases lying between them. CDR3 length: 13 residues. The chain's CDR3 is CASSLRGVTEAFF. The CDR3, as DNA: TGTGCCAGCAGCTTACGGGGGGTTACTGAAGCTTTCTTT.

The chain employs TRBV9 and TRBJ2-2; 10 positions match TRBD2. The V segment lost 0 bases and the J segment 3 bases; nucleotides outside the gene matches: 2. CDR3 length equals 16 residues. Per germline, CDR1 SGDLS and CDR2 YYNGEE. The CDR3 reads CASSVGTSGDTGELFF. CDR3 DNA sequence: TGTGCCAGCAGCGTAGGGACTAGCGGTGACACCGGGGAGCTGTTTTTT.

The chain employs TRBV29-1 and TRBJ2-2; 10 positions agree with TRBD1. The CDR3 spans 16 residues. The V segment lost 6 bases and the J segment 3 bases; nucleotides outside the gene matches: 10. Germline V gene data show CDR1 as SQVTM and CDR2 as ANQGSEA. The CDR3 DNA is TGCAGCGTCGAAACATTGGACAGGGGGGACACCGGGGAGCTGTTTTTT. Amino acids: CSVETLDRGDTGELFF.

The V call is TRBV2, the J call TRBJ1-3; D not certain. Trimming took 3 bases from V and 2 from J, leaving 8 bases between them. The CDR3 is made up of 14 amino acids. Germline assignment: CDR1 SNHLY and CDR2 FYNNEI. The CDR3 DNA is TGTGCCAGCAGTGAGGGAGAAGCTGGAAACACCATATATTTT. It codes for CASSEGEAGNTIYF.

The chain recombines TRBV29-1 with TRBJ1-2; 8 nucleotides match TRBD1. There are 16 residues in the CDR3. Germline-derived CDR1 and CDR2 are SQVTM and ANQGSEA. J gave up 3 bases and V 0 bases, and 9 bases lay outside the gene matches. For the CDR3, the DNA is TGCAGCGTTGAAGAACCCCAGGGGGCGCGTGACTATGGCTACACCTTC. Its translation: CSVEEPQGARDYGYTF.

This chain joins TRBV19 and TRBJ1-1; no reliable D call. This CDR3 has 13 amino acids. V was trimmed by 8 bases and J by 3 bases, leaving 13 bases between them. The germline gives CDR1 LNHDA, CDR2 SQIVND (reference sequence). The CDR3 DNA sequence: TGTGCCAGTTCAGGTCTAATTCACACTGAAGCTTTCTTT. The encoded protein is CASSGLIHTEAFF.

For the CDR3, the DNA is TGTGCCAGCAGCCAAGACCGATACCGCGCGCAGTACTTC. Its protein product is CASSQDRYRAQYF. The J gene is TRBJ2-7, the V gene TRBV14; no clear D gene. The germline CDR1 and CDR2 sequences are SGHDN and FVKESK. The CDR3 length is 13 residues. V was trimmed by 0 bases and J by 9 bases, leaving 12 bases between them.

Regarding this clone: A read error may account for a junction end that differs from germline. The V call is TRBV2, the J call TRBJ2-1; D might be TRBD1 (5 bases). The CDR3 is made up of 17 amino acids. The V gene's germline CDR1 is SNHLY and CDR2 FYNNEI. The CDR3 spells CASRPRRSQGSDNEQFF. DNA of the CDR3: TGTGCCAGCAGACCGCGCCGGTCCCAGGGCTCCGACAATGAGCAGTTCTTC.

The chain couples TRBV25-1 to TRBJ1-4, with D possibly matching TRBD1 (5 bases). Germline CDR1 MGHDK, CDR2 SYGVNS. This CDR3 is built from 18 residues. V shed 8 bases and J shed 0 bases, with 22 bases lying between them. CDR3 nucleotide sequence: TGTGCCAGCTCCGCGTCAGGACATGCCCTAGCAACTAATGAAAAACTGTTTTTT. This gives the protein CASSASGHALATNEKLFF.

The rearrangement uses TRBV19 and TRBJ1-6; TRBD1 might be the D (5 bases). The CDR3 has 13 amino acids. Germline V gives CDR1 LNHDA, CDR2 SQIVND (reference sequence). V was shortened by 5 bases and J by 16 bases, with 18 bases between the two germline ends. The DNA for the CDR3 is TGTGCCAGTAGTTGGTCTCTCTCGGACAATCTCCACTTT. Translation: CASSWSLSDNLHF.

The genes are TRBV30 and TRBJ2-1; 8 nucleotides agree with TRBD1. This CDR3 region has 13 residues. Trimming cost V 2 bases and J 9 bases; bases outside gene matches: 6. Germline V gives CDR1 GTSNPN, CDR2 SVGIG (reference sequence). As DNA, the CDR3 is TGTGCCTGGAGTATCACAGGGGGTAGTGAGCAGTTCTTC. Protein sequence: CAWSITGGSEQFF.

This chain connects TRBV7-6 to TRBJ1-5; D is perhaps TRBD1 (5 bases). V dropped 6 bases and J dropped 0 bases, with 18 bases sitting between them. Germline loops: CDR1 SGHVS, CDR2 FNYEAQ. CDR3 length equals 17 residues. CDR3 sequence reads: CASSPRDGGYSNQPQHF. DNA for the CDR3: TGTGCCAGCAGTCCCCGGGACGGGGGATATAGCAATCAGCCCCAGCATTTT.

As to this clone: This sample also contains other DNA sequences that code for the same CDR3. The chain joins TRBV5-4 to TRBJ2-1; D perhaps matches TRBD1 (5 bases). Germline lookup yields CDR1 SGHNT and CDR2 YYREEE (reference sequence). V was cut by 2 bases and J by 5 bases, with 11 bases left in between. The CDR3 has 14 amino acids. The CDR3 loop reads CASSFGATNNEQFF. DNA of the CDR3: TGTGCCAGCAGCTTTGGGGCCACTAACAATGAGCAGTTCTTC.

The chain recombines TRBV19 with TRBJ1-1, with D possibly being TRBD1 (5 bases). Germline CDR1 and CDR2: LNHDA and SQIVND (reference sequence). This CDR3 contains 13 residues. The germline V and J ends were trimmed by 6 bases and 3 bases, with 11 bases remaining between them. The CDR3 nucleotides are TGTGCCAGTAGGAAGGGGCTGGACACTGAAGCTTTCTTT. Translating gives CASRKGLDTEAFF.

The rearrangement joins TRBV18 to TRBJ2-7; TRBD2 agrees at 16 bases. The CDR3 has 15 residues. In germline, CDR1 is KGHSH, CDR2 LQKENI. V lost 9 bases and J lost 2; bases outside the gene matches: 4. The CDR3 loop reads CARLGTSGRAYEQYF. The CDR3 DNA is TGTGCCAGACTCGGGACTAGCGGGAGGGCCTACGAGCAGTACTTC.

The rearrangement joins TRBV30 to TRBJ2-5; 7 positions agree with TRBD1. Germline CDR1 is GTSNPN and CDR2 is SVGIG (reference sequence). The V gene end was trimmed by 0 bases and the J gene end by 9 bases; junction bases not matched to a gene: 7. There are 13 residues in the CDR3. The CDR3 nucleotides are TGTGCCTGGAGTGTATCCGGGACAGCGGCCCAGTACTTC. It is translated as CAWSVSGTAAQYF.

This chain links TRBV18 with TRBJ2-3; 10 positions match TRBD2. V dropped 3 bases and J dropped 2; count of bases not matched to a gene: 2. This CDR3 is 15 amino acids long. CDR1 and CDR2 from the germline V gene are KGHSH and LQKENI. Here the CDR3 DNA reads TGTGCCAGCTCACCGGGACTAGCGAACACAGATACGCAGTATTTT. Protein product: CASSPGLANTDTQYF.

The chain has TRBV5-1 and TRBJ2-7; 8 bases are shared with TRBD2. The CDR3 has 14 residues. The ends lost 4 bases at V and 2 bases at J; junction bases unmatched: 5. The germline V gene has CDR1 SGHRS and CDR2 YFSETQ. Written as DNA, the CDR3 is TGCGCCAGCAGCAATAGCGGGACCACCTACGAGCAGTACTTC. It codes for CASSNSGTTYEQYF.

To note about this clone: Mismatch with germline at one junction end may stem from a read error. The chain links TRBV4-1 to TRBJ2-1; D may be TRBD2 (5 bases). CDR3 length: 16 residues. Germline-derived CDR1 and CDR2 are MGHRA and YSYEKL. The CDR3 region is CASSQVLGSSDNEQFF. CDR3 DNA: TGCGCCAGCAGCCAAGTTCTGGGGAGCTCCGACAATGAGCAGTTCTTC.

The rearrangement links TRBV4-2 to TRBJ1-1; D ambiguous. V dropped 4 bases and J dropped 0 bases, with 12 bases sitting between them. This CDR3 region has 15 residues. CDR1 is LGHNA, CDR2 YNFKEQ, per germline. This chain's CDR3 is CASSPRPGMNTEAFF. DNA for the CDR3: TGTGCCAGCAGCCCCCGACCGGGAATGAACACTGAAGCTTTCTTT.

The CDR3 DNA follows: TGTGCCAGCAGTTACTCTTCGTTGAGCACTGAAGCTTTCTTT. Translating gives CASSYSSLSTEAFF. This chain links TRBV6-5 with TRBJ1-1; D is undetermined. Trimming pared 0 bases from V and 4 bases from J, leaving 9 bases between. CDR1 MNHEY and CDR2 SVGAGI come from the germline V gene. This CDR3 spans 14 amino acids.

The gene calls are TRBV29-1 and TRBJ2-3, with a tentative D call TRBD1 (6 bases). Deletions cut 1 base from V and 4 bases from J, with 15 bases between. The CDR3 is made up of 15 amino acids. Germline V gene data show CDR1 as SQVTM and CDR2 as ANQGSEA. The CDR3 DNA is TGCAGCGTTGAAGGGCTGGGCAGGGGAGCAGATACGCAGTATTTT. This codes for CSVEGLGRGADTQYF.

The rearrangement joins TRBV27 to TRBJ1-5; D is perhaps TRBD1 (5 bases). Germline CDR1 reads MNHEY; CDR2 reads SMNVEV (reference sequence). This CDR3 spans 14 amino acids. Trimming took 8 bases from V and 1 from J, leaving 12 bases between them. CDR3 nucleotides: TGTGCCAGCTGGGGGGGGTACAGCAATCAGCCCCAGCATTTT. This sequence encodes CASWGGYSNQPQHF.

The CDR3 sequence is CASSDRTSGTNNEQFF. The CDR3 coding sequence is TGTGCCAGCAGCGATCGGACTAGCGGGACCAACAATGAGCAGTTCTTC. This rearrangement joins TRBV9 to TRBJ2-1, with 12 bases lining up with TRBD2. The CDR3 has 16 residues. Trimming took 3 bases from V and 5 from J; bases not matched to a gene: 6. Germline values: CDR1 SGDLS, CDR2 YYNGEE.

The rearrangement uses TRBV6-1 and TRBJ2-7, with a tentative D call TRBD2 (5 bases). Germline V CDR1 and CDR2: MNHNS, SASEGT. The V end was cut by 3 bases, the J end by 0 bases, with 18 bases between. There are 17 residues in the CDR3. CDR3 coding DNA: TGTGCCAGCAGTGATCCCTTATATAGGGCGGGCTCCTACGAGCAGTACTTC. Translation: CASSDPLYRAGSYEQYF.

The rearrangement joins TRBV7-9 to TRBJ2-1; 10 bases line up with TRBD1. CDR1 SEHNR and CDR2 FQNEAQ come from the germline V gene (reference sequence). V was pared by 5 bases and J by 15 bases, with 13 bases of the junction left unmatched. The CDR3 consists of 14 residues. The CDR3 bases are TGTGCCAGCAGCCACACCCGCAATGACAGGGGGCCGTTCTTC. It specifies CASSHTRNDRGPFF.